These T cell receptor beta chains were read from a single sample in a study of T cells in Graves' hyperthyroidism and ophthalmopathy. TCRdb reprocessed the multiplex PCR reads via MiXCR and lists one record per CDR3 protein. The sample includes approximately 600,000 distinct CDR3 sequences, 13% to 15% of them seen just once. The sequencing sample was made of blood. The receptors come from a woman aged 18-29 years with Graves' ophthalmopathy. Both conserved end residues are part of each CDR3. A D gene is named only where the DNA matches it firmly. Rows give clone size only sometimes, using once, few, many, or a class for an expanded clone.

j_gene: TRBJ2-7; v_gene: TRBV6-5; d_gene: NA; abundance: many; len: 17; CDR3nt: TGTGCCAGCAGTTACGGGAGGGGCCAGGGGCGGTCCTACGAGCAGTACTTC; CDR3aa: CASSYGRGQGRSYEQYF
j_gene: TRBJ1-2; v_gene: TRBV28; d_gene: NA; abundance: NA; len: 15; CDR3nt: TGTGCCAGCAGTTTAGGAGGGGGGATGGGCTATGGCTACACCTTC; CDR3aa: CASSLGGGMGYGYTF
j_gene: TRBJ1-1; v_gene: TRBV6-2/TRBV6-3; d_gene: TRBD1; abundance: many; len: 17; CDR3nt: TGTGCCAGCAGAGCAAGACCGGGACAGAAAATGAACACTGAAGCTTTCTTT; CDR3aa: CASRARPGQKMNTEAFF
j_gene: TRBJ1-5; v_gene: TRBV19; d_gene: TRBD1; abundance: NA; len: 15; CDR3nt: TGTGCCAGTAGAGAGGGACAGTTAAGCAATCAGCCCCAGCATTTT; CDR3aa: CASREGQLSNQPQHF
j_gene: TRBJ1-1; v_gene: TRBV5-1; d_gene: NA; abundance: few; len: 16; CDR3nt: TGCGCCAGCAGCCAAAGGCGGGAGGGTCTACACACTGAAGCTTTCTTT; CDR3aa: CASSQRREGLHTEAFF
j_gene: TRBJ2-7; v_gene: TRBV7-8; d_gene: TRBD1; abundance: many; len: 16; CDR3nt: TGTGCCAGCAGCTTCCCCAGACAGGGTTCTGGATACGAGCAGTACTTC; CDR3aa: CASSFPRQGSGYEQYF
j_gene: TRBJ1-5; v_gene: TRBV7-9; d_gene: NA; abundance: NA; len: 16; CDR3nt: TGTGCCAGCAGTCCCCCGTTTGGGGGCATTAATCAGCCCCAGCATTTT; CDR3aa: CASSPPFGGINQPQHF
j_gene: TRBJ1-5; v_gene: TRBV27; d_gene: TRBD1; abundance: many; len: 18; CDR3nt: TGTGCCAGCAGACCCGACAGGGGAACGTTGGGAAGCAATCAGCCCCAGCATTTT; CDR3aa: CASRPDRGTLGSNQPQHF
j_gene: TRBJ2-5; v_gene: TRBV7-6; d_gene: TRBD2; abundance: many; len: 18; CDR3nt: TGTGCCAGCAGCCGAAATCCTAGCGGAAGAGAGTACCAAGAGACCCAGTACTTC; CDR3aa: CASSRNPSGREYQETQYF
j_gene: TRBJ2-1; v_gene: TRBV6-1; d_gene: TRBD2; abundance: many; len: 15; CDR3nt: TGTGCCAGCAGTTCCTACCGGGAGGTTGACAATGAGCAGTTCTTC; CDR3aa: CASSSYREVDNEQFF
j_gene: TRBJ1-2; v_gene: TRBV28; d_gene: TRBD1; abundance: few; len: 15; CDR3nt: TGTGCCGCCGCCCGGACAGGGGATTTGGGGTATGGCTACACCTTC; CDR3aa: CAAARTGDLGYGYTF
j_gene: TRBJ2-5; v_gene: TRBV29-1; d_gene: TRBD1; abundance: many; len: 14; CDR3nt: TGCAGCGTTGAAGGGGACAGTCACCAAGAGACCCAGTACTTC; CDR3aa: CSVEGDSHQETQYF
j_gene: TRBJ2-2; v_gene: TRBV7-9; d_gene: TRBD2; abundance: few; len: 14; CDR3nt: TGTGCCAGCGAGATACTAGCGGGAGCCGGGGAGCTGTTTTTT; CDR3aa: CASEILAGAGELFF
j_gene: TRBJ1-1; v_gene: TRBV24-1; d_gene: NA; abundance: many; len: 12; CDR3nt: TGTGCCACCAGTGACATGACTGATGAAGCTTTCTTT; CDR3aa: CATSDMTDEAFF
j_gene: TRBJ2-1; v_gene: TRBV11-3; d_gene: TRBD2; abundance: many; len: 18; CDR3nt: TGTGCCAGCAGCTTAGGGGCCCACAGCGGGAGGGCCTTCAATGAGCAGTTCTTC; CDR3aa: CASSLGAHSGRAFNEQFF
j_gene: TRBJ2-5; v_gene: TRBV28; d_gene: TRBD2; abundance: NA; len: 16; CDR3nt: TGTGCCAGCAGTCCCCCTAGCGGGAGACGGTTAGAGACCCAGTACTTC; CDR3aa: CASSPPSGRRLETQYF
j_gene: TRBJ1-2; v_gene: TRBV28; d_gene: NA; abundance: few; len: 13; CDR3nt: TGTGCCAGCAGTTCCGCCTGGTCAGGTGGCTACACCTTC; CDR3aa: CASSSAWSGGYTF
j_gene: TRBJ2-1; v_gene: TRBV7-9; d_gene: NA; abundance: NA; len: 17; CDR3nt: TGTGCCAGCAGCTTAGAAGGGGCGGGAAGACGATCCAATGGGCAGTTCTTC; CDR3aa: CASSLEGAGRRSNGQFF
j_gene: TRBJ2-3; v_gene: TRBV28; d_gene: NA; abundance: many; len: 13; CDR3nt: TGTGCCAGCACTCCAGGAGGGGAAGATACGCAGTATTTT; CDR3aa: CASTPGGEDTQYF
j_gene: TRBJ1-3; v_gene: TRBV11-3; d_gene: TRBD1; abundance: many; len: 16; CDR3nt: TGTGCCAGCAGCTCCGGACAGGCCCTGTCTGGAAACACCATATATTTT; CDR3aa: CASSSGQALSGNTIYF
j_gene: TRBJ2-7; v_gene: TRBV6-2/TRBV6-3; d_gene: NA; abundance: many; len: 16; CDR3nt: TGTGCCAGCAGTGACCCAGAGGGGCCGTCCGGCCGGGAGCAGTACTTC; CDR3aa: CASSDPEGPSGREQYF
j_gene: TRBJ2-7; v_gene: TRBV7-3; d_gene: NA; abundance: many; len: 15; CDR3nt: TGTGCCAGCAGCTACGGACAGTCCCCATCCTACGAGCAGTACTTC; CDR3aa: CASSYGQSPSYEQYF
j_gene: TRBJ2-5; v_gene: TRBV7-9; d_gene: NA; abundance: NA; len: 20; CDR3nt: TGTGCCAGCAGCTTCTGGATCTCTGGGGCTCGGAATAGCGGTCAAGAGACCCAGTACTTC; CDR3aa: CASSFWISGARNSGQETQYF
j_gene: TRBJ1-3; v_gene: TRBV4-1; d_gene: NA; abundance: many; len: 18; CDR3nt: TGCGCCAGCAGCCAAGGCCGACAGACGGGAGGGTCTGGAAACACCATATATTTT; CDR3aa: CASSQGRQTGGSGNTIYF
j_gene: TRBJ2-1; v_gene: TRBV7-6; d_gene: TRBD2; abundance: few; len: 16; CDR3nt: TGTGCCAGCAGCAACTTACTAGCGGGGACCAACAATGAGCAGTTCTTC; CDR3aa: CASSNLLAGTNNEQFF
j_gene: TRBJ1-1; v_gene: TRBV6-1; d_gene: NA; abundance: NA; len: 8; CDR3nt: TGTGCCAGCCCCCCAGCTTTCTTT; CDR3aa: CASPPAFF
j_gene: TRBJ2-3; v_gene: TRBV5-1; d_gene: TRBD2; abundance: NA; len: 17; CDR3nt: TGCGCCAGCAGCTTGGGGTCTCGCGGGAGGGTTAAAGATACGCAGTATTTT; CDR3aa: CASSLGSRGRVKDTQYF
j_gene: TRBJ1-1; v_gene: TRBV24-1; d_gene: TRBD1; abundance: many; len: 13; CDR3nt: TGTGCCACGAGCGGGACAGGGATCACTGAAGCTTTCTTT; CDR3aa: CATSGTGITEAFF
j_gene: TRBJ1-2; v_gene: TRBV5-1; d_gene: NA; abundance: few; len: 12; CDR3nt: TGCGCCAGCAGTACCTCTAACTATGGCTACACCTTC; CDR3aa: CASSTSNYGYTF
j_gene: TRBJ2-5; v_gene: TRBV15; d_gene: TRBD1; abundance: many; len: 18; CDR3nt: TGTGCCACCAGCACCCGGTCGGTGCGGACAGGGAGGTGGGAGACCCAGTACTTC; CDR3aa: CATSTRSVRTGRWETQYF
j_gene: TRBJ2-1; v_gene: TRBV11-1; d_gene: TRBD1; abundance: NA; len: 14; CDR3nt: TGTGCCAGCAGCCCGGGACAGGGCTCCAATGAGCAGTTCTTC; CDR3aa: CASSPGQGSNEQFF
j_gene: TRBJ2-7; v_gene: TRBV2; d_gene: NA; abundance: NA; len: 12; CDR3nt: TGTGCCAGCAGGGAGGCCAGCTACGAGCAGTACTTC; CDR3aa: CASREASYEQYF
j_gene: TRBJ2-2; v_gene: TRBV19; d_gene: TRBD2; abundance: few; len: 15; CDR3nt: TGTGCCAGTAGTTGGGAGGGGCGGTATGTCGGGGAGCTGTTTTTT; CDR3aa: CASSWEGRYVGELFF
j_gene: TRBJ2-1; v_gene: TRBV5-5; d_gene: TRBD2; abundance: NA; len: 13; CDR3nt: TGTGCCAGCAGCCTGGGGGGGAGCGATGAGCAGTTCTTC; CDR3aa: CASSLGGSDEQFF
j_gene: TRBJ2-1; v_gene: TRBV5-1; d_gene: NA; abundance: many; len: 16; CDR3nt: TGCGCCAGCAGCTTGGTAGGGGGAGACTCCTACAATGAGCAGTTCTTC; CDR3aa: CASSLVGGDSYNEQFF
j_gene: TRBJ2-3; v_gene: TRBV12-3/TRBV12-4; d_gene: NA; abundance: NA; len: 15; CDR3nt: TGTGCCAGCAGTTTAGGGTGGGAAGGACGGGATACGCAGTATTTT; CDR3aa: CASSLGWEGRDTQYF
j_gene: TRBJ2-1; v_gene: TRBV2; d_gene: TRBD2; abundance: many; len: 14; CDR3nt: TGTGCCACCCAGGGCCTAGCGGCCTACAATGAGCAGTTCTTC; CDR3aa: CATQGLAAYNEQFF
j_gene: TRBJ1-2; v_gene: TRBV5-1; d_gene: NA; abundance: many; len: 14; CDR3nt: TGCGCCAGCAGCTTGGTAGCCACGGCGGATGGCTACACCTTC; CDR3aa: CASSLVATADGYTF
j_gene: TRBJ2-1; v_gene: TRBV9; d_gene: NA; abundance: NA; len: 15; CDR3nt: TGTGCCAGCAGCGTAGTAATAGCGGCTTACAATGAGCAGTTCTTC; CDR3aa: CASSVVIAAYNEQFF
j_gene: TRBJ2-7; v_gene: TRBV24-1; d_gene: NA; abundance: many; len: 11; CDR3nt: TGTGCCACCAGTACAGGTTACGAGCAGTACTTC; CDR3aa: CATSTGYEQYF
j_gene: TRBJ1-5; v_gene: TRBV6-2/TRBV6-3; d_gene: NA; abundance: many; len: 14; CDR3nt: TGTGCCAGCAGTTGGGGAGTGAACAATCAGCCCCAGCATTTT; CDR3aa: CASSWGVNNQPQHF